Listed below are T cell receptor beta chains from one sample, sequenced in a study of T cell responses to AZD1222 COVID-19 vaccine. Sequenced by immunoSEQ multiplex PCR; TCRdb stores in-frame clones only, minus some. The sample lists about 97,000 clones, about 88% occurring once. The sequenced sample was peripheral blood, obtained on day 0 of AZD1222 vaccination. These receptors originate from an adult in good health. Both conserved end residues are part of each CDR3. A D gene is named only where the DNA matches it firmly. For some rows the clone size is stated as once, few or many, or as a class when expanded; others skip it.

v_call: TRBV5-1; j_call: TRBJ1-2; d_call: NA; clone_size: NA; cdr3_aa: CASSKSAAGGGYTF; cdr3_nt: TGCGCCAGCAGTAAGTCGGCGGCTGGAGGAGGCTACACCTTC
v_call: TRBV7-8; j_call: TRBJ2-7; d_call: NA; clone_size: NA; cdr3_aa: CASSYNPLYEQYF; cdr3_nt: TGTGCCAGCAGTTACAATCCCTTGTACGAGCAGTACTTC
v_call: TRBV5-1; j_call: TRBJ2-2; d_call: NA; clone_size: NA; cdr3_aa: CASSLGHRDANTGELFF; cdr3_nt: TGCGCCAGCAGCTTGGGACACCGTGATGCCAACACCGGGGAGCTGTTTTTT
v_call: TRBV19; j_call: TRBJ1-1; d_call: TRBD1; clone_size: NA; cdr3_aa: CASSETGKSAFF; cdr3_nt: TGTGCCAGTAGTGAGACAGGGAAGTCGGCTTTCTTT
v_call: TRBV7-9; j_call: TRBJ1-2; d_call: TRBD1; clone_size: NA; cdr3_aa: CASSSPGQGAAGYTF; cdr3_nt: TGTGCCAGCAGCTCCCCGGGACAGGGGGCCGCTGGCTACACCTTC
v_call: TRBV19; j_call: TRBJ1-1; d_call: NA; clone_size: NA; cdr3_aa: CASSSKQGANTEAFF; cdr3_nt: TGTGCCAGTAGTTCGAAACAGGGCGCCAACACTGAAGCTTTCTTT
v_call: TRBV21-1; j_call: TRBJ1-1; d_call: NA; clone_size: NA; cdr3_aa: CASSPNSDRKNTEAFF; cdr3_nt: TGTGCCAGCAGCCCAAATTCGGACAGGAAGAACACTGAAGCTTTCTTT
v_call: TRBV10-3; j_call: TRBJ2-3; d_call: TRBD2; clone_size: few; cdr3_aa: CAISGTSGGIALDTQYF; cdr3_nt: TGTGCCATCAGTGGGACTAGCGGGGGAATTGCTTTGGATACGCAGTATTTT
v_call: TRBV12-5; j_call: TRBJ1-1; d_call: TRBD1; clone_size: NA; cdr3_aa: CASGEGAMAFF; cdr3_nt: TGTGCTAGTGGCGAGGGGGCGATGGCTTTCTTT
v_call: TRBV3-1/TRBV3-2; j_call: TRBJ2-3; d_call: TRBD2; clone_size: NA; cdr3_aa: CASSRGVAGGLTQYF; cdr3_nt: TGTGCCAGCAGCCGTGGGGTAGCGGGGGGGCTTACGCAGTATTTT
v_call: TRBV5-3; j_call: TRBJ1-2; d_call: NA; clone_size: NA; cdr3_aa: CARSLSRSEGNYGYTF; cdr3_nt: TGTGCCAGAAGCTTGTCCAGGTCTGAGGGTAACTATGGCTACACCTTC
v_call: TRBV3-1/TRBV3-2; j_call: TRBJ1-1; d_call: NA; clone_size: NA; cdr3_aa: CASSQEPGGRNTEAFF; cdr3_nt: TGTGCCAGCAGCCAAGAGCCTGGAGGGAGGAACACTGAAGCTTTCTTT
v_call: TRBV7-9; j_call: TRBJ2-7; d_call: TRBD1; clone_size: few; cdr3_aa: CASSLRGTGGSDEQYF; cdr3_nt: TGTGCCAGCAGCTTGAGGGGGACAGGGGGCTCGGACGAGCAGTACTTC
v_call: TRBV7-2; j_call: TRBJ2-7; d_call: NA; clone_size: once; cdr3_aa: CASSLSPVTYEQYF; cdr3_nt: TGTGCCAGCAGCTTGTCTCCCGTCACCTACGAGCAGTACTTC
v_call: TRBV9; j_call: TRBJ2-2; d_call: NA; clone_size: NA; cdr3_aa: CASSAWTTRAGELFF; cdr3_nt: TGTGCCAGCAGCGCTTGGACTACCCGGGCCGGGGAGCTGTTTTTT
v_call: TRBV6-5; j_call: TRBJ2-7; d_call: TRBD1; clone_size: NA; cdr3_aa: CASIAGTGVSYEQYF; cdr3_nt: TGTGCCAGCATCGCCGGGACAGGTGTCTCCTACGAGCAGTACTTC
v_call: TRBV11-3; j_call: TRBJ2-7; d_call: TRBD1; clone_size: NA; cdr3_aa: CASSLDRDRDEQYF; cdr3_nt: TGTGCCAGCAGCCTGGACAGGGACAGGGACGAGCAGTACTTC
v_call: TRBV9; j_call: TRBJ2-3; d_call: TRBD2; clone_size: NA; cdr3_aa: CASSVGWRGGPTDTQYF; cdr3_nt: TGTGCCAGCAGCGTGGGGTGGCGGGGGGGCCCCACAGATACGCAGTATTTT
v_call: TRBV18; j_call: TRBJ2-1; d_call: NA; clone_size: NA; cdr3_aa: CASSPRNNEQFF; cdr3_nt: TGTGCCAGCTCACCCCGGAACAATGAGCAGTTCTTC
v_call: TRBV18; j_call: TRBJ2-5; d_call: TRBD1; clone_size: NA; cdr3_aa: CASSQGQQETQYF; cdr3_nt: TGTGCCAGCTCACAGGGACAGCAAGAGACCCAGTACTTC
v_call: TRBV11-2; j_call: TRBJ2-3; d_call: NA; clone_size: NA; cdr3_aa: CASSLGYQDTQYF; cdr3_nt: TGTGCCAGCAGCTTAGGCTATCAGGATACGCAGTATTTT
v_call: TRBV28; j_call: TRBJ2-7; d_call: NA; clone_size: NA; cdr3_aa: CASNPPKQGMTPSEQYF; cdr3_nt: TGTGCCAGCAACCCCCCCAAGCAGGGGATGACACCTAGTGAGCAGTACTTC
v_call: TRBV5-6; j_call: TRBJ2-1; d_call: TRBD1; clone_size: NA; cdr3_aa: CASSKDRGRINNEQFF; cdr3_nt: TGTGCCAGCAGCAAGGACAGGGGGCGGATTAACAATGAGCAGTTCTTC
v_call: TRBV10-2; j_call: TRBJ2-2; d_call: NA; clone_size: NA; cdr3_aa: CASNEQLNTGELFF; cdr3_nt: TGCGCCAGCAATGAACAGTTGAACACCGGGGAGCTGTTTTTT
v_call: TRBV30; j_call: TRBJ2-2; d_call: NA; clone_size: NA; cdr3_aa: CAWSELATGELFF; cdr3_nt: TGTGCCTGGAGTGAACTAGCAACCGGGGAGCTGTTTTTT
v_call: TRBV11-2; j_call: TRBJ2-3; d_call: TRBD2; clone_size: NA; cdr3_aa: CASSLDHSGERTDTQYF; cdr3_nt: TGTGCCAGCAGCTTAGACCATAGCGGGGAGCGCACAGATACGCAGTATTTT
v_call: TRBV7-2; j_call: TRBJ2-3; d_call: NA; clone_size: NA; cdr3_aa: CASSHFGRGVTDTQYF; cdr3_nt: TGTGCCAGCAGCCATTTTGGTAGGGGTGTCACAGATACGCAGTATTTT
v_call: TRBV10-3; j_call: TRBJ1-1; d_call: NA; clone_size: NA; cdr3_aa: CAIRGGGDEAFF; cdr3_nt: TGTGCCATCAGGGGGGGTGGCGATGAAGCTTTCTTT
v_call: TRBV18; j_call: TRBJ2-1; d_call: TRBD1; clone_size: once; cdr3_aa: CASSPSGTGKSNEQFF; cdr3_nt: TGTGCCAGCTCACCAAGTGGGACAGGGAAATCAAATGAGCAGTTCTTC